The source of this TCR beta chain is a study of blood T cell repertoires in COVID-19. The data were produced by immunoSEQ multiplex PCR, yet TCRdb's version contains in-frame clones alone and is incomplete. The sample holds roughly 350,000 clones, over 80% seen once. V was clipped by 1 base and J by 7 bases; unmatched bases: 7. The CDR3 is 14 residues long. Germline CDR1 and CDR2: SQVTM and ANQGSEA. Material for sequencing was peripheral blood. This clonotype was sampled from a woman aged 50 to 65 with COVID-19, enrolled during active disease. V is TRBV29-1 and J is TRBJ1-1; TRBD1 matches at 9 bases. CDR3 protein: CSVEGYRGQGEAFF. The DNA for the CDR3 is TGCAGCGTTGAAGGGTACAGGGGGCAGGGTGAAGCTTTCTTT.